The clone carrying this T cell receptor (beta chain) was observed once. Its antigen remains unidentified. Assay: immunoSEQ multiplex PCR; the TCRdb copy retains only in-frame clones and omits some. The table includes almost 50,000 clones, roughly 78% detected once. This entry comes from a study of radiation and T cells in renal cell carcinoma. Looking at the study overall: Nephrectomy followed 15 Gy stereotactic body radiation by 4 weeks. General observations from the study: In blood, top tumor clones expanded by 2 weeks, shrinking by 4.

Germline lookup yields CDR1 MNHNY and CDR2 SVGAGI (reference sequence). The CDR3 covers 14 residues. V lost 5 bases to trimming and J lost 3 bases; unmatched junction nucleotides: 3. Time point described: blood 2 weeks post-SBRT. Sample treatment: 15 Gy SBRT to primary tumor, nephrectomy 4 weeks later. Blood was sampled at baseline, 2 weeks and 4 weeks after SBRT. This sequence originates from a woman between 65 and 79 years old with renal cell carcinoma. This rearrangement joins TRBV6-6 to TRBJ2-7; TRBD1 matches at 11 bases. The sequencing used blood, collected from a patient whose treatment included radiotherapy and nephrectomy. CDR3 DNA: TGTGCCAGCAGTACTGGGACAGGGGGCTACGAGCAGTACTTC. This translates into CASSTGTGGYEQYF.